This T cell receptor (beta chain) was identified during a study of blood T cell repertoires in COVID-19. At the level of the study: Acute and convalescent COVID-19 samples came from the United States, Italy and Spain. In each case, the material was cDNA or gDNA derived from T cells, B-cell-depleted T cells, or PBMCs.

CDR3 length: 16 residues. The germline V gene has CDR1 MNHEY and CDR2 SVGAGI. Trimming removed 0 bases from V and 5 bases from J, with 17 bases in between. One Seattle source followed patients from active infection through their disease course. Original processing methods: Reference gene primer amplification yielded estimated nucleated cell counts. Measured with immunoSEQ multiplex PCR; TCRdb has only the in-frame clones, and not every one. V, J and clone size were drawn from that table, and D and trimming were deduced from the DNA. There are about 52,000 clones in the sample; around 85% occur only once, and around a quarter lies in the top ten.

Sequences were obtained from peripheral blood. This sequence originates from a woman older than 75 with COVID-19, enrolled during active disease. The chain is built from TRBV6-5 and TRBJ2-7; the D gene is possibly TRBD2 (6 bases). The CDR3 coding sequence is TGTGCCAGCAGTTACTCCTGGAGGGAGATGGCCCACGAGCAGTACTTC. It codes for CASSYSWREMAHEQYF.